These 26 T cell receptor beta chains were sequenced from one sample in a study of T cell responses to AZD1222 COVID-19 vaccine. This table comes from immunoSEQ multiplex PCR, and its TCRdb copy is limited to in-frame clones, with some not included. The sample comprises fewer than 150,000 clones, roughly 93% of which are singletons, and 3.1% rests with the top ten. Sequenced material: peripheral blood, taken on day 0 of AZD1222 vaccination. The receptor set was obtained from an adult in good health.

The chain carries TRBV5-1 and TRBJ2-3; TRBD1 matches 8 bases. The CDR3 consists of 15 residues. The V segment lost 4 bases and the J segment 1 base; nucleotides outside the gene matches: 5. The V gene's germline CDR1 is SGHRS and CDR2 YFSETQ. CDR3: CASSARGLGTDTQYF. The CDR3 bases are TGCGCCAGCAGCGCCAGGGGGCTTGGCACAGATACGCAGTATTTT.

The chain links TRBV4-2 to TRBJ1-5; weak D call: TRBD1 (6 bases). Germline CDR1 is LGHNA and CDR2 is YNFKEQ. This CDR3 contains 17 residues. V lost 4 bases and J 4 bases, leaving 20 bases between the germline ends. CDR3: CASSPTGTLEVNQPQHF. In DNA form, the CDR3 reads TGTGCCAGCAGCCCGACCGGGACACTAGAAGTTAATCAGCCCCAGCATTTT.

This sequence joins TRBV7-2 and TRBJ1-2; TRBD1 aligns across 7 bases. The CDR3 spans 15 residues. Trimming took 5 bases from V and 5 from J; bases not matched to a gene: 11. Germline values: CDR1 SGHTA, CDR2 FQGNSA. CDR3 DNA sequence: TGTGCCAGCAGCACTACTGGGACAGCGAGTTATGGCTACACCTTC. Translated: CASSTTGTASYGYTF.

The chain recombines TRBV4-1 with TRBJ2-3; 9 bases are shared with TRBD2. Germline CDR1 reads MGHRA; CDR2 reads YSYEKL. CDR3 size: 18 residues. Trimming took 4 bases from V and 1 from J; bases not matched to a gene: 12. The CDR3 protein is CASSRVAGESGGTDTQYF. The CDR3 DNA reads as TGCGCCAGCAGCCGGGTAGCGGGAGAGTCGGGCGGCACAGATACGCAGTATTTT.

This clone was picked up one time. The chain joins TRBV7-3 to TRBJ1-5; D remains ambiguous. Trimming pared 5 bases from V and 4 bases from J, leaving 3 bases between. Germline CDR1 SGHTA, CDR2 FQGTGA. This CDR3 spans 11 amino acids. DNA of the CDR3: TGTGCCAGCAGCCTTAATCAGCCCCAGCATTTT. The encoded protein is CASSLNQPQHF.

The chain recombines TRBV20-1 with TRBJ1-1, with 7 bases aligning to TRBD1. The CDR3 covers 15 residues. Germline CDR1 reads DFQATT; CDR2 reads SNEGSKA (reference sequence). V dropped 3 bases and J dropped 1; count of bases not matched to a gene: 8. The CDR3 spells CSASGRGQKNTEAFF. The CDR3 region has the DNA TGCAGTGCTAGTGGTAGGGGGCAAAAGAACACTGAAGCTTTCTTT.

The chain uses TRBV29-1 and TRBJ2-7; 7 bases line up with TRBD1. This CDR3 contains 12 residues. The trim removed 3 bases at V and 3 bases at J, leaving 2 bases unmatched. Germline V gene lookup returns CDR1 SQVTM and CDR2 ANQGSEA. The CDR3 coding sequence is TGCAGCGTTGACGGGGACAGCTACGAGCAGTACTTC. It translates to CSVDGDSYEQYF.

The DNA of the CDR3 is TGTGCCAGCAGCCTAGGGTTTAGGCCACGGGGGAATTCACCCCTCCACTTT. Residues: CASSLGFRPRGNSPLHF. V is TRBV3-1 (or the pseudogene TRBV3-2) and J is TRBJ1-6; a possible D gene is TRBD1 (5 bases). The CDR3 covers 17 residues. Trimming pared 4 bases from V and 7 bases from J, leaving 20 bases between. Per the germline V gene, CDR1 is LGHDT and CDR2 is YNNKEL (reference sequence).

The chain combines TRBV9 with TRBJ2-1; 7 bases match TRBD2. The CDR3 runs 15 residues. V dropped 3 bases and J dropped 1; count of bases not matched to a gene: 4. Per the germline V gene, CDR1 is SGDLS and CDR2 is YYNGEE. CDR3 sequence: CASSGPSGSYNEQFF. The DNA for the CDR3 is TGTGCCAGCAGCGGGCCTAGCGGATCCTACAATGAGCAGTTCTTC.

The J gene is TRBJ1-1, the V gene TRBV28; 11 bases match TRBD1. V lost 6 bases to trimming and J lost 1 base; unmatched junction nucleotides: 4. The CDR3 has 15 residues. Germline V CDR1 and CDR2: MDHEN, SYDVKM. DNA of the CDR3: TGTGCCAGCAGGGGCGGGACAGGGGGGAACACTGAAGCTTTCTTT. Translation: CASRGGTGGNTEAFF.

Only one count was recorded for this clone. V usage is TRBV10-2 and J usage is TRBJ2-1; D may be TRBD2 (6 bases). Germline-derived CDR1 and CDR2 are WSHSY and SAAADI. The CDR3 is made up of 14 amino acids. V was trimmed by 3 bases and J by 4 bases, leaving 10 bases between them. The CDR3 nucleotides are TGCGCCAGCAGTGACCCGACTAGGTACAATGAGCAGTTCTTC. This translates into CASSDPTRYNEQFF.

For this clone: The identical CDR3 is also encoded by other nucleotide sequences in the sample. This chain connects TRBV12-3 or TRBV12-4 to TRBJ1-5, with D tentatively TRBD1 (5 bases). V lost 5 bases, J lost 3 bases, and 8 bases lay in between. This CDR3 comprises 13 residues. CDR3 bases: TGTGCCAGCAGTGGACAAGACAATCAGCCCCAGCATTTT. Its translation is CASSGQDNQPQHF.

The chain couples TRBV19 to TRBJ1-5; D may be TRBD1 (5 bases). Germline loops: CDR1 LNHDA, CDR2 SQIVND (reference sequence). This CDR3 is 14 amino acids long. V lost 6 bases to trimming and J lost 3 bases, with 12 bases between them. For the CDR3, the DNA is TGTGCCAGTAGGGGGGGATCGGACAATCAGCCCCAGCATTTT. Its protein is CASRGGSDNQPQHF.

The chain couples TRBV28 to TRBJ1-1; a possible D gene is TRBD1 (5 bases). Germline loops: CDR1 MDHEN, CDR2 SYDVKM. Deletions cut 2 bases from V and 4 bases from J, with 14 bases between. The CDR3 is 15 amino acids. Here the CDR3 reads CASSLPGARGTEAFF. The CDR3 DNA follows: TGTGCCAGCAGTTTACCCGGGGCGCGGGGCACTGAAGCTTTCTTT.

In nucleotides, the CDR3 is TGTGCCAGTAGTTTTACCGGGACAGGGAGTTACGAGCAGTACTTC. Its translation: CASSFTGTGSYEQYF. V and J are TRBV19 and TRBJ2-7; 9 nucleotides agree with TRBD1. V shed 5 bases and J 4 bases; nucleotides not matched to a gene: 9. Germline V lookup: CDR1 LNHDA, CDR2 SQIVND (reference sequence). The CDR3 has 15 residues.

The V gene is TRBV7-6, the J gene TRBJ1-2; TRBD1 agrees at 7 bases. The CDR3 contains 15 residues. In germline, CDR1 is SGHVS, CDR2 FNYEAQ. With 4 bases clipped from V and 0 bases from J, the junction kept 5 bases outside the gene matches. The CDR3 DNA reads TGTGCCAGCAGCTCCCACAGGGGACCTAACTATGGCTACACCTTC. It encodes CASSSHRGPNYGYTF.

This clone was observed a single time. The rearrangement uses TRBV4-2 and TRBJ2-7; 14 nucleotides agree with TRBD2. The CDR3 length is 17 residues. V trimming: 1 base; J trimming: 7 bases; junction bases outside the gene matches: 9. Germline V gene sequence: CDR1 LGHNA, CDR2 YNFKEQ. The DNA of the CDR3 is TGTGCCAGCAGCCAAGGGGGACTAGCGGGAGCATCGGGGGAGCAGTACTTC. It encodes CASSQGGLAGASGEQYF.

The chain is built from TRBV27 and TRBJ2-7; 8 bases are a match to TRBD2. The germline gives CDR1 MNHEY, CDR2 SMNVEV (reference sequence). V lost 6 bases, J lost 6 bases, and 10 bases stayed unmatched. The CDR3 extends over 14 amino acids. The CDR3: CASSSDEAGVEQYF. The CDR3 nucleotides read TGTGCCAGCAGCTCCGATGAAGCGGGAGTCGAGCAGTACTTC.

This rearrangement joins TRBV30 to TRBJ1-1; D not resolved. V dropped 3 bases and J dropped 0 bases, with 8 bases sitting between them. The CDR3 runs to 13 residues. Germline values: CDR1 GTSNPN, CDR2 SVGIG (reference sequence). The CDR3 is CAWRPKLNTEAFF. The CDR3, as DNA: TGTGCCTGGAGGCCCAAGTTGAACACTGAAGCTTTCTTT.

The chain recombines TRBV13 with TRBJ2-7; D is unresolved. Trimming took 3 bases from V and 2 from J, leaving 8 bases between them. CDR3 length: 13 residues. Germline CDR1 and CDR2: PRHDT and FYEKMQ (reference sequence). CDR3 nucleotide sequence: TGTGCCAGCAGCTTTGAGAATACCTACGAGCAGTACTTC. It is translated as CASSFENTYEQYF.

The CDR3: CASSKTGTIEAFF. Written as DNA, the CDR3 is TGTGCCAGCAGTAAGACAGGGACTATTGAAGCTTTCTTT. The chain combines TRBV6-5 with TRBJ1-1; 7 nucleotides align to TRBD1. The CDR3 has 13 residues. Losses at the gene ends were 5 bases for V and 7 bases for J; bases not matched to a gene: 7. In germline, CDR1 is MNHEY, CDR2 SVGAGI.

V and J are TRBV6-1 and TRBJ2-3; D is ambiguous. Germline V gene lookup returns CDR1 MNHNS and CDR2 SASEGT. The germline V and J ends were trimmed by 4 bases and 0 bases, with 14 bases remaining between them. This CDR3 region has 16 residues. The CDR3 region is CASSGWMGSSTDTQYF. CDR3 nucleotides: TGTGCCAGCAGTGGATGGATGGGCTCTAGCACAGATACGCAGTATTTT.

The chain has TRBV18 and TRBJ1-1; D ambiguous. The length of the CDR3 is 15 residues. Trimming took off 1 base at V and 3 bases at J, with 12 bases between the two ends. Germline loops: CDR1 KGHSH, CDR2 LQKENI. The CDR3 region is CASSPLAGRYTEAFF. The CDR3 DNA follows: TGTGCCAGCTCACCACTGGCGGGTAGGTACACTGAAGCTTTCTTT.

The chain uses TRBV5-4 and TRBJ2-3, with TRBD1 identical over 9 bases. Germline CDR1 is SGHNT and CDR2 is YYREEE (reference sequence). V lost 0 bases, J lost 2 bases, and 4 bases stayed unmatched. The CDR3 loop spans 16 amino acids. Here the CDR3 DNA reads TGTGCCAGCAGCTTGGGACGGGACAGGGCCACAGATACGCAGTATTTT. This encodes CASSLGRDRATDTQYF.

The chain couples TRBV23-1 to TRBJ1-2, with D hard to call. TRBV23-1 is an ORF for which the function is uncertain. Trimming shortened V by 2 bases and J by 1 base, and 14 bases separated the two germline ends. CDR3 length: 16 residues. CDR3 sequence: CASSQLLTVINYGYTF. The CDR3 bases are TGCGCCAGCAGTCAACTGCTTACAGTAATTAACTATGGCTACACCTTC.

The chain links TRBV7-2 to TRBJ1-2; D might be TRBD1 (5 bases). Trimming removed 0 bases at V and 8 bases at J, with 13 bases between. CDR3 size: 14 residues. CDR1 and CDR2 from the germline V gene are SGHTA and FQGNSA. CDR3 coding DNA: TGTGCCAGCAGCTTAGCCGAGGGGCCAGGAGGCTACACCTTC. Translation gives CASSLAEGPGGYTF.